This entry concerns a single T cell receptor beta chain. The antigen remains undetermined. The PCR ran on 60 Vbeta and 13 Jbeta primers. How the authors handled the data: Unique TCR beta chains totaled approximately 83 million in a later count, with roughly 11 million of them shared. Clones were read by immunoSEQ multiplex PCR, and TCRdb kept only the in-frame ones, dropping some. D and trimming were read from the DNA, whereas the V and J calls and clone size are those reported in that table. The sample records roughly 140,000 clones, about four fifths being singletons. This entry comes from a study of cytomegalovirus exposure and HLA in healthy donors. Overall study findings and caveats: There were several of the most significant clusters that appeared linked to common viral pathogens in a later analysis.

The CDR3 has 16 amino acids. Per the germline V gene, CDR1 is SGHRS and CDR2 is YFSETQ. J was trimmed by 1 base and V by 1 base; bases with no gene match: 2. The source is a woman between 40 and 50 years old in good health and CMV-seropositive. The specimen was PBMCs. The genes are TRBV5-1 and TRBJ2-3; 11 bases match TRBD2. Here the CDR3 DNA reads TGCGCCAGCAGCTTGCTTAGCGGGAGGGGCACAGATACGCAGTATTTT. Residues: CASSLLSGRGTDTQYF. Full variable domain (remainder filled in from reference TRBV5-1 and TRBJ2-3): KAGVTQTPRYLIKTRGQQVTLSCSPISGHRSVSWYQQTPGQGLQFLFEYFSETQRNKGNFPGRFSGRQFSNSRSEMNVSTLELGDSALYLCASSLLSGRGTDTQYFGPGTRLTVL.